The T cell receptor (beta chain) described here comes from a study of T cells in Graves' hyperthyroidism and ophthalmopathy. About the research overall: The initial diagnosis was the point when peripheral blood was collected, ahead of any treatment.

Study outcomes and limitations: Separation of ophthalmopathy from stable hyperthyroidism was achieved by a 13 V-J model.

With regard to this clonotype: Its antigen is as yet unknown.

Amplification of TCR beta CDR3 regions was performed using RNA transcripts as template. The HTBI set primed first-round TCR CDR3 RT-PCR. TCRdb fed the multiplex PCR reads into MiXCR, producing one record per CDR3 protein. The sample holds about half a million distinct CDR3 sequences, approximately 25% seen once. Patients with ophthalmopathy all had a Clinical Activity Score of at least 3, a NOSPECS grade of at least 4 and duration under 3 months. Fresh 10 ml peripheral blood yielded PBMCs. This CDR3 spans 16 amino acids. Trimming took 1 base from V and 10 from J, leaving 17 bases between them. Germline values: CDR1 LGHNA, CDR2 YSLEER.

This TCR was sampled from a woman in her 30s with Graves' ophthalmopathy. The rearrangement uses TRBV4-3 and TRBJ1-6; D is perhaps TRBD1 (5 bases). The sequencing input was blood. The CDR3 reads CASSQAPVGAGSPLHF. In DNA form, the CDR3 reads TGCGCCAGCAGCCAAGCACCAGTCGGGGCAGGATCACCCCTCCACTTT.